This TCR beta chain was identified during a study of cytomegalovirus exposure and HLA in healthy donors. Study-wide context: Early release data held 80 million to 100 million unique TCRs from HLA-typed donors. Study results and caveats: In a later analysis, DRB1 alleles had the most associated TCRs; HLA-C alleles the fewest.

About this clone itself: Its antigen remains unknown.

V gave up 3 bases and J gave up 2 bases, with 7 bases separating them. The CDR3 consists of 14 residues. The germline V gene encodes CDR1 SEHNR and CDR2 FQNEAQ (reference sequence). PCR involved 60 Vbeta and 13 Jbeta primers. Sequencing was performed with immunoSEQ multiplex PCR; in TCRdb, only in-frame clones are kept and a portion is missing. In the table there are approximately 190,000 clones, over 70% of which are singletons. The receptor's source is a man aged 50 to 60 in good health and CMV-seronegative. The chain links TRBV7-9 to TRBJ2-2; D is perhaps TRBD2 (6 bases). The sequenced material came from PBMCs. This CDR3 reads CASSLGLNTGELFF. CDR3 nucleotide sequence: TGTGCCAGCAGCTTGGGACTTAACACCGGGGAGCTGTTTTTT. Filled out from reference TRBV7-9 and TRBJ2-2, the complete variable domain reads DTGVSQNPRHKITKRGQNVTFRCDPISEHNRLYWYRQTLGQGPEFLTYFQNEAQLEKSRLLSDRFSAERPKGSFSTLEIQRTEQGDSAMYLCASSLGLNTGELFFGEGSRLTVL.